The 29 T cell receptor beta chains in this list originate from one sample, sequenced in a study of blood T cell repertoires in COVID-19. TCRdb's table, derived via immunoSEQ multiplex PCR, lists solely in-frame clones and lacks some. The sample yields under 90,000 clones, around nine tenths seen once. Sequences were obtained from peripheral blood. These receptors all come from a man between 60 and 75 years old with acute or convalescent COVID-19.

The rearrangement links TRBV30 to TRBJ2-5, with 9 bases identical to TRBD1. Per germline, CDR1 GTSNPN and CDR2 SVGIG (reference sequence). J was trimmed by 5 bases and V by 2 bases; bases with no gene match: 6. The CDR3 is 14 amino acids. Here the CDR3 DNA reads TGTGCCTGGAGTAAACAGGGGGCTTGGGAGACCCAGTACTTC. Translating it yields CAWSKQGAWETQYF.

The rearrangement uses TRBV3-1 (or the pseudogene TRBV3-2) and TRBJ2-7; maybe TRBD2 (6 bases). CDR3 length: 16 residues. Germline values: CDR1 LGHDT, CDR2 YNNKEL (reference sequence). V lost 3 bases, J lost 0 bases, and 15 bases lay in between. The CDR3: CASSQPTPGGSYEQYF. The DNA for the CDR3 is TGTGCCAGCAGCCAGCCAACTCCCGGGGGCTCCTACGAGCAGTACTTC.

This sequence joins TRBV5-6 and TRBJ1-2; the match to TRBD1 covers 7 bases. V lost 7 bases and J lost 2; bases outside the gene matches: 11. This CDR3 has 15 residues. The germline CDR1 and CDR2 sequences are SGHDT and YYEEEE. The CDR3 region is CASGGFLDRNYGYTF. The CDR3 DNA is TGTGCCAGCGGCGGGTTCCTGGACAGGAACTATGGCTACACCTTC.

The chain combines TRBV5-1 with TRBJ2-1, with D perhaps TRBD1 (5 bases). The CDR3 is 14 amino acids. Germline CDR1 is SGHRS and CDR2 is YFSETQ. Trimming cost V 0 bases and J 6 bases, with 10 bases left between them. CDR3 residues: CASSLGLRGNEQFF. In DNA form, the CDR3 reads TGCGCCAGCAGCTTGGGGCTAAGGGGCAATGAGCAGTTCTTC.

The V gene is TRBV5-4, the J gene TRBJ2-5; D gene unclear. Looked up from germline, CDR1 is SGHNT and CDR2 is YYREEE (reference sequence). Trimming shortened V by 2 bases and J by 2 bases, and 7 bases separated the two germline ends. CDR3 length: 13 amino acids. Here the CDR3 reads CASSFGGQETQYF. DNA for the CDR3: TGTGCCAGCAGCTTTGGCGGTCAAGAGACCCAGTACTTC.

CDR3 DNA sequence: TGCGCCAGCAGCCAGAATCAGGGTTGGCAGCCCCAGCATTTT. This codes for CASSQNQGWQPQHF. This chain uses TRBV4-3 with TRBJ1-5; D might be TRBD1 (5 bases). From germline, CDR1 is LGHNA and CDR2 YSLEER. The V and J ends lost 3 bases and 7 bases respectively, with 13 bases between them. The CDR3 spans 14 residues.

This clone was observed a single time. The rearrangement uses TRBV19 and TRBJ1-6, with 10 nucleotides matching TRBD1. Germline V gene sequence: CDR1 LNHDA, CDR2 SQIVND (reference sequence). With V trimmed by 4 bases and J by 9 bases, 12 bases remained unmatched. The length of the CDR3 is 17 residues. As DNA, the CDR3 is TGTGCCAGTAGTACCTATTCTGGACAGGGGGTGGGTTCACCCCTCCACTTT. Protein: CASSTYSGQGVGSPLHF.

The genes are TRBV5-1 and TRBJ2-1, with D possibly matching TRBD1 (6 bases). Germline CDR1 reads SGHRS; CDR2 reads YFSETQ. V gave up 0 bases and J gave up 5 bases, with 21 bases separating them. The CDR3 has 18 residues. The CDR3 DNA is TGCGCCAGCAGCTTGGCCCCGTCGACAGGTTCCCCGGACAATGAGCAGTTCTTC. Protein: CASSLAPSTGSPDNEQFF.

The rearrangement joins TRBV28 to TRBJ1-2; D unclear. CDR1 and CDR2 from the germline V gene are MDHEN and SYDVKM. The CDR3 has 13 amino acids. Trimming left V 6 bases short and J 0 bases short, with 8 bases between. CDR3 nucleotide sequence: TGTGCCAGCAGCCGCCTAGCTAACTATGGCTACACCTTC. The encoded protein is CASSRLANYGYTF.

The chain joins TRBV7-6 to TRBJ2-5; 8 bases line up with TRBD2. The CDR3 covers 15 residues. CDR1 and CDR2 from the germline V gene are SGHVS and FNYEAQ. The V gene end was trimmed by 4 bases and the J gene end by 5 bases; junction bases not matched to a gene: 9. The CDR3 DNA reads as TGTGCCAGCAGCTCTACTGGGACTAGTGGGGAGACCCAGTACTTC. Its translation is CASSSTGTSGETQYF. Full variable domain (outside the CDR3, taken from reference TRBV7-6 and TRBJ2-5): GAGVSQSPRYKVTKRGQDVALRCDPISGHVSLYWYRQALGQGPEFLTYFNYEAQQDKSGLPNDRFSAERPEGSISTLTIQRTEQRDSAMYRCASSSTGTSGETQYFGPGTRLLVL.

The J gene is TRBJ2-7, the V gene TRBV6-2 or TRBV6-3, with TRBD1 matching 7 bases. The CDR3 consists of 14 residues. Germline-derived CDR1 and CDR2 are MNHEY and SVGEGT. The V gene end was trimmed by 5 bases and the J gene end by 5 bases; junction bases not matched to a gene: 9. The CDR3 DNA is TGTGCCAGCAGTGCAGGACAGGTAGGCAACGAGCAGTACTTC. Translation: CASSAGQVGNEQYF.

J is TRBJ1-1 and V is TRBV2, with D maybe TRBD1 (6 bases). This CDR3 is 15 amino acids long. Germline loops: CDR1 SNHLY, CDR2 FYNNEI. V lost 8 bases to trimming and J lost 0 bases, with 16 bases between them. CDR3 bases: TGTGCCAGCTGGGATCCTCAGGGGATGAACACTGAAGCTTTCTTT. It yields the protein CASWDPQGMNTEAFF.

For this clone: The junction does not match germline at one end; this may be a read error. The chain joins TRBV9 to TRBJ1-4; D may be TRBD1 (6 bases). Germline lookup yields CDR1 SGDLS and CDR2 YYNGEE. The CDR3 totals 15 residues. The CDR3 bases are TGTGCCAGCAGCGCCGGACAGACTTTAAGTGAAGAACTGTTTTTT. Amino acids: CASSAGQTLSEELFF.

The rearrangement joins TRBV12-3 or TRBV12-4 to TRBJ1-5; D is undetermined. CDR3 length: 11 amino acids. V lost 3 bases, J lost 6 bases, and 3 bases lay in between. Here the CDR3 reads CASSFVQPQHF. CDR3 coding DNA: TGTGCCAGCAGTTTCGTTCAGCCCCAGCATTTT.

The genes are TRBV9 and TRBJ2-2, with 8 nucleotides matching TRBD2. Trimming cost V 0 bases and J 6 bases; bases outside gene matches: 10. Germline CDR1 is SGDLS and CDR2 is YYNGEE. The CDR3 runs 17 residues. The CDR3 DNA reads TGTGCCAGCAGCGTAGGAAATAGCGGGGCCGATGCCGGGGAGCTGTTTTTT. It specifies CASSVGNSGADAGELFF.

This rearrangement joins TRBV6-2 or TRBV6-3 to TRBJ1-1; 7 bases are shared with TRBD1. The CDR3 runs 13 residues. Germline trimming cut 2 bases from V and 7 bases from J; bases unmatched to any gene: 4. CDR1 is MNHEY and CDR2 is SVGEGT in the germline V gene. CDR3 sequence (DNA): TGTGCCAGCAGTTACCCTACAGGGGTTGAAGCTTTCTTT. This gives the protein CASSYPTGVEAFF.

The CDR3 coding sequence is TGTGCCAGCTCACCAGTCAGGTCTAACACTGAAGCTTTCTTT. It specifies CASSPVRSNTEAFF. This rearrangement joins TRBV18 to TRBJ1-1, with D hard to call. V was cut by 2 bases and J by 2 bases, with 9 bases left in between. Germline V CDR1 and CDR2: KGHSH, LQKENI. The CDR3 length is 14 residues.

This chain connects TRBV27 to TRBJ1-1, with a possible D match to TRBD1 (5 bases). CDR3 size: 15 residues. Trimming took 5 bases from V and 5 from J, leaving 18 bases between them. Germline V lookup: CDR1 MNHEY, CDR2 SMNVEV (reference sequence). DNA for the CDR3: TGTGCCAGCAGTCCTCTACAGGCCCCAGGGACTGAAGCTTTCTTT. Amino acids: CASSPLQAPGTEAFF.

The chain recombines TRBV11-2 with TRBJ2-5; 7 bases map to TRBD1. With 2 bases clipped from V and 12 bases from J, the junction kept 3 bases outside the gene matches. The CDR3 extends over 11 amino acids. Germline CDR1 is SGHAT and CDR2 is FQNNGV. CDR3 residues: CASSLQGVKYF. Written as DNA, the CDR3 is TGTGCCAGCAGCTTACAGGGGGTCAAGTACTTC.

CDR3 amino acids: CATKLTGTGDYEQYF. For the CDR3, the DNA is TGTGCCACTAAGCTCACCGGGACAGGGGACTACGAGCAGTACTTC. The V gene is TRBV19, the J gene TRBJ2-7; TRBD1 aligns across 10 bases. The CDR3 has 15 residues. V shed 10 bases and J 3 bases; nucleotides not matched to a gene: 12. Germline-derived CDR1 and CDR2 are LNHDA and SQIVND (reference sequence).

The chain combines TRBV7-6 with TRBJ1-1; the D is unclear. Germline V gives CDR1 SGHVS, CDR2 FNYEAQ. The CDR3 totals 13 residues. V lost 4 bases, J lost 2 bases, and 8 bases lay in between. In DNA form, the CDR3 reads TGTGCCAGCAGCTCAACAGAAAACACTGAAGCTTTCTTT. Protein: CASSSTENTEAFF. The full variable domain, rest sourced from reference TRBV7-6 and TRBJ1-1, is GAGVSQSPRYKVTKRGQDVALRCDPISGHVSLYWYRQALGQGPEFLTYFNYEAQQDKSGLPNDRFSAERPEGSISTLTIQRTEQRDSAMYRCASSSTENTEAFFGQGTRLTVV.

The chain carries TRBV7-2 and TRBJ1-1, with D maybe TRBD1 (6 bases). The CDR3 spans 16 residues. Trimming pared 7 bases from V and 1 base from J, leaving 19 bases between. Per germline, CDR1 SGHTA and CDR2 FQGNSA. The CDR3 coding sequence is TGTGCCAGCACCCCGGGCCACCTCAGGGGGAACACTGAAGCTTTCTTT. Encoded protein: CASTPGHLRGNTEAFF.

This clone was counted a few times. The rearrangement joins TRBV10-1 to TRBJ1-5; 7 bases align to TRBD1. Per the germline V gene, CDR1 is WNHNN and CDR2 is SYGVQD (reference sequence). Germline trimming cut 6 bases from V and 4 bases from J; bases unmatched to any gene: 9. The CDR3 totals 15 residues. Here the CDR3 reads CASSDGQAGNQPQHF. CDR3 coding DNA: TGCGCCAGCAGCGATGGACAGGCTGGTAATCAGCCCCAGCATTTT.

The CDR3 nucleotides read TGTGCCAGCAGTCCCCAACTAGCGGGGCAAGAGACCCAGTACTTC. Translation: CASSPQLAGQETQYF. The V gene is TRBV2, the J gene TRBJ2-5, with 10 bases lining up with TRBD2. Germline V gives CDR1 SNHLY, CDR2 FYNNEI. CDR3 length equals 15 residues. The V gene end was trimmed by 5 bases and the J gene end by 2 bases; junction bases not matched to a gene: 5.

The CDR3 loop is CASRTGSGNTIYF. DNA for the CDR3: TGTGCCAGCAGGACAGGGTCCGGAAACACCATATATTTT. The chain couples TRBV7-9 to TRBJ1-3; 7 bases line up with TRBD1. The CDR3 runs to 13 residues. V lost 6 bases, J lost 4 bases, and 3 bases stayed unmatched. Germline lookup yields CDR1 SEHNR and CDR2 FQNEAQ (reference sequence).

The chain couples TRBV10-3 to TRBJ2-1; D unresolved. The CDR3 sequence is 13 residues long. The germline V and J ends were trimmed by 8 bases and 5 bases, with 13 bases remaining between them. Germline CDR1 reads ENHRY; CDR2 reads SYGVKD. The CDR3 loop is CAIRGGSDNEQFF. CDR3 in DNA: TGTGCCATCCGCGGCGGTTCGGACAATGAGCAGTTCTTC.

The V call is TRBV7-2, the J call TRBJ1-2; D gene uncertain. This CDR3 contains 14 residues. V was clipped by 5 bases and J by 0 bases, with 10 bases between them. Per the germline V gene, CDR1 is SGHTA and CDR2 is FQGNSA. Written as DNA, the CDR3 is TGTGCCAGCAGCCCTACCGGGACTAACTATGGCTACACCTTC. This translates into CASSPTGTNYGYTF.

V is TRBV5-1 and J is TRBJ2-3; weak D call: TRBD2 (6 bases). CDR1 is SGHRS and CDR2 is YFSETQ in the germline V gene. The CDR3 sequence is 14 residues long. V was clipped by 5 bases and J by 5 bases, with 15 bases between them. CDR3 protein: CASRSGVGLDTQYF. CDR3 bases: TGCGCCAGCAGGTCGGGGGTCGGCTTAGATACGCAGTATTTT.

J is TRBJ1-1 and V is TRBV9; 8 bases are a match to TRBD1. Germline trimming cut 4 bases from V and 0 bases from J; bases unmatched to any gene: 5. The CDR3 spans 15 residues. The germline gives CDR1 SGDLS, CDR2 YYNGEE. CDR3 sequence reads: CASSPRQGMNTEAFF. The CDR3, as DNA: TGTGCCAGCAGCCCAAGACAGGGGATGAACACTGAAGCTTTCTTT.